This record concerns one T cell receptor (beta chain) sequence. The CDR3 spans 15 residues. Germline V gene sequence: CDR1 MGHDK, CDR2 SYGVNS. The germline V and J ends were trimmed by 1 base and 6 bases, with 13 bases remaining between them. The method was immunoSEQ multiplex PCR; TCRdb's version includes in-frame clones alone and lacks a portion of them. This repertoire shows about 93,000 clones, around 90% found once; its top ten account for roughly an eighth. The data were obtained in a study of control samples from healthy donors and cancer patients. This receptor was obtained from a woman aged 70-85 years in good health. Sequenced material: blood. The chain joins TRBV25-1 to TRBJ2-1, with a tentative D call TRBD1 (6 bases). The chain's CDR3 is CASSELWTASNEQFF. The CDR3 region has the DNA TGTGCCAGCAGTGAATTGTGGACAGCCTCCAATGAGCAGTTCTTC.